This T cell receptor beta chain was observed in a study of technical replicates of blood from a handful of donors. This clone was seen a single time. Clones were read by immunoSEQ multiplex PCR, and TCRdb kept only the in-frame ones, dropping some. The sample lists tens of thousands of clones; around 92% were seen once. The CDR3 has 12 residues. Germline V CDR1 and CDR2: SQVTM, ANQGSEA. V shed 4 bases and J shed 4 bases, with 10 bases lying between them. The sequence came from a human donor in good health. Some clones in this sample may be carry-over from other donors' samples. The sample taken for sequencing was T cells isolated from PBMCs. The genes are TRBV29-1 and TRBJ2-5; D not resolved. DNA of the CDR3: TGCAGCGTTGTTGGCTCGGGAGAGACCCAGTACTTC. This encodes CSVVGSGETQYF. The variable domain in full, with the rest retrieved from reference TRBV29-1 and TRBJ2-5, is SAVISQKPSRDICQRGTSLTIQCQVDSQVTMMFWYRQQPGQSLTLIATANQGSEATYESGFVIDKFPISRPNLTFSTLTVSNMSPEDSSIYLCSVVGSGETQYFGPGTRLLVL.